The 28 T cell receptor beta chains in this list originate from one sample, sequenced in a study of blood T cells in healthy people across ages (dated by TCRdb to the mid-2010s). Library construction relied on 5' RACE. The data were produced on an Illumina HiSeq 2500. A second PCR of about 6 to 11 cycles was performed with a sample-barcoded 5' primer and a J-beta primer mix. TCRdb reran the public reads through fastp at Q25 and MiXCR, keeping productive beta chains. Each CDR3 protein appears once, grouped with its most common genes and DNA. The sample table records about 1 million distinct CDR3 sequences; approximately 25% of these occur just once. The biggest ten clones account for less than 0.75% of the sample. The sample was also linked to a second study, of T cells of mothers and their children.

The specimen was blood. These receptors all come from a girl aged 2-10 years in good health.

The chain couples TRBV29-1 to TRBJ1-1, with 7 bases matching TRBD1. The V gene's germline CDR1 is SQVTM and CDR2 ANQGSEA. The CDR3 has 12 residues. With V trimmed by 6 bases and J by 5 bases, 6 bases remained unmatched. Written as DNA, the CDR3 is TGCAGCGTCAAGAGACAGGGTACTGAAGCTTTCTTT. As protein: CSVKRQGTEAFF.

This clonotype turned up a few times. The chain is built from TRBV4-2 and TRBJ1-4; TRBD1 is a possible D gene (6 bases). Trimming cost V 2 bases and J 6 bases, with 19 bases left between them. Germline CDR1 LGHNA, CDR2 YNFKEQ. CDR3 length: 17 residues. The CDR3 sequence is CASSQTTGGTPDEKLFF. CDR3 in DNA: TGTGCCAGCAGCCAAACTACCGGTGGGACACCGGATGAAAAACTGTTTTTT.

This chain connects TRBV29-1 to TRBJ2-1; 8 nucleotides agree with TRBD1. From germline, CDR1 is SQVTM and CDR2 ANQGSEA. With 7 bases clipped from V and 2 bases from J, the junction kept 4 bases outside the gene matches. This CDR3 spans 13 amino acids. The CDR3 sequence is CSARTGPYNEQFF. CDR3 DNA sequence: TGCAGCGCCCGGACAGGGCCCTACAATGAGCAGTTCTTC.

The DNA for the CDR3 is TGTGCCAGCAGCAAGCTAGACGGGCCTTTGGGAGGCTACACCTTC. Encoded protein: CASSKLDGPLGGYTF. The chain is built from TRBV11-2 and TRBJ1-2; D gene ambiguous. The V and J ends lost 5 bases and 8 bases respectively, with 21 bases between them. This CDR3 is built from 15 residues. Germline CDR1 SGHAT, CDR2 FQNNGV.

This clonotype has just a few counts. The chain joins TRBV20-1 to TRBJ1-2; possible D gene TRBD1, 6 bases. Trimming left V 6 bases short and J 8 bases short, with 28 bases between. From germline, CDR1 is DFQATT and CDR2 SNEGSKA (reference sequence). This CDR3 comprises 16 residues. The CDR3 sequence: CSAAVISPGGLSGYTF. CDR3 in DNA: TGCAGTGCCGCCGTCATATCCCCCGGGGGGCTTAGCGGCTACACCTTC.

The CDR3 loop reads CSVRADYEQYF. The CDR3 coding sequence is TGCAGCGTGAGGGCGGACTACGAGCAGTACTTC. V is TRBV29-1 and J is TRBJ2-5; possibly TRBD2 for D (5 bases). With the DNA end fitting TRBJ2-7 better, the J assignment may be wrong. CDR1 SQVTM and CDR2 ANQGSEA come from the germline V gene. The CDR3 is 11 residues long.

There are a few counts of this clonotype. This chain uses TRBV12-3 or TRBV12-4 with TRBJ2-2, with D possibly being TRBD2 (6 bases). The CDR3 covers 17 residues. Trimming removed 5 bases from V and 3 bases from J, with 19 bases in between. In DNA, the CDR3 is TGTGCCAGCAGTCCCCCTATGGAGGGCCGTGACACCGGGGAGCTGTTTTTT. Its protein is CASSPPMEGRDTGELFF.

This clonotype was counted only a few times. The chain recombines TRBV6-1 with TRBJ1-1; a weak D match, TRBD1 (5 bases). The CDR3 sequence is 15 residues long. The germline gives CDR1 MNHNS, CDR2 SASEGT. V was cut by 1 base and J by 5 bases, with 14 bases left in between. The CDR3 spells CASSEGTAGRTEAFF. The CDR3 DNA sequence: TGTGCCAGCAGTGAAGGTACAGCGGGGCGGACTGAAGCTTTCTTT.

This clonotype was seen only a few times. The chain is built from TRBV6-5 and TRBJ2-3, with D uncertain. V dropped 6 bases and J dropped 6 bases, with 13 bases sitting between them. This CDR3 spans 13 amino acids. The V gene's germline CDR1 is MNHEY and CDR2 SVGAGI. The CDR3 region has the DNA TGTGCCAGCAGGGGCTCGAAAGGGGATACGCAGTATTTT. Residues: CASRGSKGDTQYF.

This clonotype was recorded many times. The rearrangement joins TRBV3-1 to TRBJ1-5; maybe TRBD1 (5 bases). The germline V gene encodes CDR1 LGHDT and CDR2 YNNKEL (reference sequence). The CDR3 has 13 residues. The V end lost 3 bases, the J end lost 6 bases, and 9 bases lay between the germline ends. CDR3 amino acids: CASSQGGTQPQHF. CDR3 nucleotide sequence: TGTGCCAGCAGCCAGGGAGGGACTCAGCCCCAGCATTTT. The whole variable domain, filled in from reference TRBV3-1 and TRBJ1-5, reads DTAVSQTPKYLVTQMGNDKSIKCEQNLGHDTMYWYKQDSKKFLKIMFSYNNKELIINETVPNRFSPKSPDKAHLNLHINSLELGDSAVYFCASSQGGTQPQHFGDGTRLSIL.

This clonotype was seen at least ten times. The chain joins TRBV6-2 or TRBV6-3 to TRBJ2-6; weak D call: TRBD2 (5 bases). Germline values: CDR1 MNHEY, CDR2 SVGEGT. Trimming shortened V by 6 bases and J by 2 bases, and 5 bases separated the two germline ends. The CDR3 is 13 residues long. CDR3 protein: CASRGAGANVLTF. The CDR3 DNA follows: TGTGCCAGCAGGGGAGCTGGGGCCAACGTCCTGACTTTC.

The chain is built from TRBV3-1 and TRBJ1-5; possibly TRBD1 for D (5 bases). Germline lookup yields CDR1 LGHDT and CDR2 YNNKEL (reference sequence). Trimming cost V 1 base and J 6 bases, with 7 bases left between them. The CDR3 is 13 residues long. The CDR3 DNA sequence: TGTGCCAGCAGCCAAGGGGGCGTTCAGCCCCAGCATTTT. It is translated as CASSQGGVQPQHF.

This chain connects TRBV20-1 to TRBJ2-3; no clear D gene. V lost 6 bases and J 0 bases, leaving 10 bases between the germline ends. The CDR3 length is 13 residues. The germline gives CDR1 DFQATT, CDR2 SNEGSKA (reference sequence). CDR3 sequence reads: CSARAQSTDTQYF. CDR3 coding DNA: TGCAGTGCCCGCGCGCAGAGCACAGATACGCAGTATTTT.

J is TRBJ1-4 and V is TRBV3-1; D possibly corresponds to TRBD1 (6 bases). From germline, CDR1 is LGHDT and CDR2 YNNKEL (reference sequence). V shed 3 bases and J shed 0 bases, with 20 bases lying between them. This CDR3 contains 19 residues. CDR3 in amino acids: CASSQGLDSLVATNEKLFF. CDR3 nucleotides: TGTGCCAGCAGCCAGGGACTGGACAGCCTAGTTGCAACTAATGAAAAACTGTTTTTT.

This clonotype showed up just a few times. The chain joins TRBV7-3 to TRBJ2-5; D is unresolved. With the DNA end fitting TRBJ2-1 better, the J assignment may be wrong. Germline assignment: CDR1 SGHTA and CDR2 FQGTGA. This CDR3 has 12 amino acids. CDR3 region: CASSSMEREQFF. The DNA of the CDR3 is TGTGCCAGCAGCTCAATGGAGCGCGAGCAGTTCTTC.

The rearrangement joins TRBV7-3 to TRBJ2-5, with a tentative D call TRBD1 (7 bases). V was clipped by 8 bases and J by 5 bases, with 21 bases between them. Germline CDR1 and CDR2: SGHTA and FQGTGA. This CDR3 is built from 15 residues. The CDR3: CASSSGGIGRETQYF. CDR3 DNA: TGTGCCAGCTCCTCAGGGGGGATAGGAAGGGAGACCCAGTACTTC.

This clonotype appeared a single time. One end of the junction does not line up with germline, which may come from a read error. The chain has TRBV7-7 and TRBJ2-1; 10 bases match TRBD2. The CDR3 sequence is 16 residues long. Germline V lookup: CDR1 SSHAT, CDR2 FNYEAQ (reference sequence). The CDR3 nucleotides read TGTGCTAGCAGACCCACTCCTAGCGGGGGATACAATGAGCAGTTCTTC. Its translation: CASRPTPSGGYNEQFF.

This clonotype was counted only a few times. The chain couples TRBV11-2 to TRBJ1-1; perhaps TRBD1 as D (5 bases). CDR3 length equals 13 residues. With 2 bases removed from V and 8 bases from J, the gap between germline ends came to 12 bases. Per germline, CDR1 SGHAT and CDR2 FQNNGV. DNA of the CDR3: TGTGCCAGCAGCTTACCCGGGGAGGGGGAAGCTTTCTTT. This codes for CASSLPGEGEAFF.

In this sample, this clonotype turned up a few times. V is TRBV19 and J is TRBJ2-5; D is uncertain. The assigned J gene may be wrong: the sequence end matches TRBJ2-1 better. This CDR3 region has 13 residues. CDR1 and CDR2 from the germline V gene are LNHDA and SQIVND (reference sequence). The CDR3 sequence is CASSIGVVGEQFF. The CDR3 nucleotides read TGTGCCAGTAGTATAGGAGTCGTCGGTGAGCAGTTCTTC.

This clonotype was observed a handful of times. The V gene is TRBV5-8, the J gene TRBJ2-5; D ambiguous. The germline gives CDR1 SGHTS, CDR2 YDEGEE. Trimming cost V 1 base and J 4 bases, with 5 bases left between them. There are 12 residues in the CDR3. CDR3 sequence reads: CASSLRAETQYF. For the CDR3, the DNA is TGTGCCAGCAGCTTGCGGGCAGAGACCCAGTACTTC.

This clonotype was counted a few times. J is TRBJ1-2 and V is TRBV6-1; D not resolved. The CDR3 loop spans 17 amino acids. V dropped 5 bases and J dropped 4 bases, with 23 bases sitting between them. Per the germline V gene, CDR1 is MNHNS and CDR2 is SASEGT. This CDR3 reads CASSPRAGVQIGYGYTF. The CDR3 DNA is TGTGCCAGCAGTCCCCGGGCCGGGGTACAAATTGGCTATGGCTACACCTTC.

The chain couples TRBV27 to TRBJ2-5; the match to TRBD2 covers 7 bases. The CDR3 is 13 amino acids. Germline V gene data show CDR1 as MNHEY and CDR2 as SMNVEV (reference sequence). The ends lost 5 bases at V and 5 bases at J; junction bases unmatched: 5. CDR3 loop: CASSAGVGETQYF. The CDR3, as DNA: TGTGCCAGCAGTGCGGGGGTTGGGGAGACCCAGTACTTC.

Comments on this clonotype: One end of the junction varies from germline; a read error may be responsible. The chain recombines TRBV7-3 with TRBJ2-3; D remains unclear. CDR1 SGHTA and CDR2 FQGTGA come from the germline V gene. The CDR3 has 13 amino acids. The CDR3 is CASNLILGDTQYF. DNA for the CDR3: TGTGCCAGCAACTTAATTCTTGGAGATACGCAGTATTTT.

The V and J genes are TRBV20-1 and TRBJ2-3; the match to TRBD2 covers 8 bases. The V and J ends lost 5 bases and 4 bases, in that order; junction bases with no gene match: 17. This CDR3 spans 17 amino acids. The germline V gene encodes CDR1 DFQATT and CDR2 SNEGSKA (reference sequence). CDR3 bases: TGCAGTGCTTCCGGACCAACTAGCGGCCGGCCCCCAGATACGCAGTATTTT. Amino acids: CSASGPTSGRPPDTQYF.

The chain is built from TRBV6-5 and TRBJ1-5; maybe TRBD1 (6 bases). V lost 0 bases to trimming and J lost 9 bases, with 6 bases between them. CDR1 MNHEY and CDR2 SVGAGI come from the germline V gene. The CDR3 totals 12 residues. CDR3 protein: CASSYSTGPQHF. CDR3 DNA: TGTGCCAGCAGTTACTCGACAGGGCCCCAGCATTTT.

The gene calls are TRBV12-3 or TRBV12-4 and TRBJ1-1; D remains ambiguous. V shed 6 bases and J shed 8 bases, with 16 bases lying between them. CDR3 length: 13 residues. This CDR3 is CASSPSVGIEAFF. CDR3 in DNA: TGTGCCAGCAGCCCCAGTGTCGGGATAGAAGCTTTCTTT.

This rearrangement joins TRBV20-1 to TRBJ2-5, with D perhaps TRBD1 or TRBD2 (5 bases each). The length of the CDR3 is 12 residues. Germline V CDR1 and CDR2: DFQATT, SNEGSKA (reference sequence). Trimming shortened V by 6 bases and J by 2 bases, and 10 bases separated the two germline ends. As DNA, the CDR3 is TGCAGTGCCCTGTGGGGGCAAGAGACCCAGTACTTC. It codes for CSALWGQETQYF.

This clonotype appeared a few times. The J gene is TRBJ2-7, the V gene TRBV2; tentatively, D is TRBD2 (5 bases). Germline V gene data show CDR1 as SNHLY and CDR2 as FYNNEI. The CDR3 consists of 17 residues. V was cut by 6 bases and J by 4 bases, with 25 bases left in between. The CDR3 coding sequence is TGTGCCAGCAGGAGATCCGGCAGGCGGGTAGGGAAGTACGAGCAGTACTTC. Its translation is CASRRSGRRVGKYEQYF. Supplemented by reference TRBV2 and TRBJ2-7, the full variable domain reads EPEVTQTPSHQVTQMGQEVILRCVPISNHLYFYWYRQILGQKVEFLVSFYNNEISEKSEIFDDQFSVERPDGSNFTLKIRSTKLEDSAMYFCASRRSGRRVGKYEQYFGPGTRLTVT.